Listed below are T cell receptor beta chains from one sample, sequenced in a study of shared clonotypes between healthy human individuals. Measured with immunoSEQ multiplex PCR; TCRdb has only the in-frame clones, and not every one. The sample lists about 1.1 million clones, 75% to 85% occurring once. Sequenced material: memory CD4+ T cells from PBMCs. These receptors all stem from a man aged 18 to 29 in good health. Some clones in this sample may be carry-over from other donors' samples. The CDR3 runs from the conserved cysteine through the conserved F or W. A D gene is named only where the DNA matches it firmly. Clone size is given for some rows only: seen once, a few or many times, or a class if the clone is expanded.

d_gene	v_gene	j_gene	abundance	CDR3aa	CDR3nt
TRBD1	TRBV7-8	TRBJ1-4	once	CASSPQGAHGEKLFF	TGTGCCAGCAGCCCGCAGGGGGCGCACGGGGAAAAACTGTTTTTT
NA	TRBV14	TRBJ2-4	once	CASSQEKGTAKNIQYF	TGTGCCAGCAGCCAAGAAAAGGGAACAGCCAAAAACATTCAGTACTTC
TRBD2	TRBV7-6	TRBJ2-5	NA	CASSLAGGGQETQYF	TGTGCCAGCAGCTTAGCGGGGGGGGGTCAAGAGACCCAGTACTTC
TRBD1	TRBV5-1	TRBJ1-1	few	CASSLYQQDRGLAFF	TGCGCCAGCAGCTTGTACCAACAAGACAGGGGTCTAGCTTTCTTT
NA	TRBV9	TRBJ2-3	few	CASSVSFPETDTQYF	TGTGCCAGCAGCGTATCATTCCCGGAGACAGATACGCAGTATTTT
TRBD1	TRBV6-1	TRBJ1-2	NA	CASSVGDRGRGYGYTF	TGTGCCAGCAGTGTGGGGGACAGGGGGAGGGGCTATGGCTACACCTTC
NA	TRBV11-2	TRBJ1-2	once	CASSYGGHNYGYTF	TGTGCCAGCAGCTATGGGGGGCATAACTATGGCTACACCTTC
TRBD2	TRBV5-1	TRBJ2-7	NA	CASSTTGTSAEQYF	TGCGCCAGCAGTACAACCGGGACTAGTGCCGAGCAGTACTTC
NA	TRBV5-1	TRBJ2-6	NA	CASSRGNRDPGANVLTF	TGCGCCAGCAGCCGGGGAAACAGGGACCCTGGGGCCAACGTCCTGACTTTC
TRBD1	TRBV28	TRBJ1-3	NA	CASSADREDTIYF	TGTGCCAGCAGTGCGGACAGGGAGGACACCATATATTTT
TRBD2	TRBV6-5	TRBJ2-7	NA	CASSGLAGAYEQYF	TGTGCCAGTTCGGGACTAGCGGGAGCGTACGAGCAGTACTTC
TRBD2	TRBV27	TRBJ2-7	NA	CASRPGLAGGRAYEQYF	TGTGCCAGCAGGCCGGGACTAGCGGGAGGTAGGGCCTACGAGCAGTACTTC
NA	TRBV30	TRBJ2-3	few	CVLRFEGYTDTQYF	TGTGTCCTGAGGTTCGAGGGTTACACAGATACGCAGTATTTT
NA	TRBV15	TRBJ1-1	NA	CATANTEAFF	TGTGCCACCGCTAACACTGAAGCTTTCTTT
NA	TRBV4-1	TRBJ1-2	NA	CASSQGPGQNYGYTF	TGCGCCAGCAGCCAAGGTCCGGGACAAAACTATGGCTACACCTTC
NA	TRBV28	TRBJ1-1	NA	CASSLFGSRFEAFF	TGTGCCAGCAGTTTATTCGGCAGTCGGTTTGAAGCTTTCTTT
TRBD1	TRBV5-1	TRBJ2-2	NA	CASSSSGTGDTGELFF	TGCGCCAGCAGCTCCTCCGGGACAGGGGACACCGGGGAGCTGTTTTTT
TRBD1	TRBV7-2	TRBJ2-5	NA	CASSSRGQETQYF	TGTGCCAGCAGCTCCAGGGGGCAGGAGACCCAGTACTTC
NA	TRBV27	TRBJ1-4	NA	CASSLKPPGPEKLFF	TGTGCCAGCAGTCTAAAACCACCGGGCCCAGAAAAACTGTTTTTT
NA	TRBV10-2	TRBJ1-5	NA	CASSESGVGSNQPQHF	TGCGCCAGCAGTGAGTCAGGGGTGGGGAGCAATCAGCCCCAGCATTTT
NA	TRBV19	TRBJ1-1	NA	CASSTGGSDTEAFF	TGTGCCAGTAGTACGGGGGGGAGTGACACTGAAGCTTTCTTT
NA	TRBV7-2	TRBJ1-2	NA	CASSLASRRTEAGYTF	TGTGCCAGCAGCTTAGCGTCAAGGCGGACAGAAGCTGGCTACACCTTC
NA	TRBV5-1	TRBJ2-3	NA	CASGDGELTDTQYF	TGCGCCAGTGGGGATGGGGAGTTGACAGATACGCAGTATTTT
TRBD2	TRBV5-1	TRBJ2-7	NA	CASSYSGSSYEQYF	TGCGCCAGCAGCTATAGCGGGAGTTCCTACGAGCAGTACTTC
NA	TRBV5-1	TRBJ2-2	NA	CASSLIVAGELFF	TGCGCCAGCAGCTTGATTGTGGCGGGGGAGCTGTTTTTT
NA	TRBV9	TRBJ2-1	NA	CASSATAGTNTGQFF	TGTGCCAGCAGCGCGACGGCGGGAACCAATACCGGACAGTTCTTC
NA	TRBV25-1	TRBJ2-4	NA	CASRMTEITYF	TGTGCCAGCAGGATGACGGAGATCACGTACTTC
NA	TRBV10-3	TRBJ1-1	NA	CAITPGERNTEAFF	TGTGCCATCACCCCAGGGGAAAGGAACACTGAAGCTTTCTTT
NA	TRBV7-8	TRBJ2-1	NA	CASSPGPATLEQFF	TGTGCCAGCAGCCCGGGACCCGCCACGTTAGAGCAGTTCTTC
NA	TRBV28	TRBJ1-2	NA	CASRKGPSYGYTF	TGTGCCAGCAGAAAGGGACCGAGTTATGGCTACACCTTC
NA	TRBV30	TRBJ1-5	NA	CAWSDRASAQPQHF	TGTGCCTGGAGTGACAGGGCCTCGGCTCAGCCCCAGCATTTT
NA	TRBV30	TRBJ1-2	few	CAWSVSKSGYTF	TGTGCCTGGAGTGTCTCCAAATCGGGCTACACCTTC
TRBD1	TRBV5-6	TRBJ1-2	NA	CASSLGQGNGYTF	TGTGCCAGCAGCTTGGGACAGGGCAACGGCTACACCTTC
TRBD1	TRBV4-1	TRBJ1-1	NA	CASSRGQRNTEAFF	TGCGCCAGCAGCCGGGGACAGCGGAACACTGAAGCTTTCTTT
NA	TRBV11-2	TRBJ2-1	NA	CASSLGGSRNEQFF	TGTGCCAGCAGCTTAGGGGGTTCGAGGAATGAGCAGTTCTTC
NA	TRBV7-8	TRBJ2-3	NA	CASTLLVAGVRDTQYF	TGTGCCAGCACCCTCCTGGTGGCAGGGGTCAGAGATACGCAGTATTTT
TRBD1	TRBV7-9	TRBJ1-4	NA	CASSLGQGNEKLFF	TGTGCCAGCAGCTTAGGACAGGGAAACGAAAAACTGTTTTTT
NA	TRBV5-1	TRBJ2-3	NA	CASSFSANTDTQYF	TGCGCCAGCAGCTTCTCCGCAAACACAGATACGCAGTATTTT
NA	TRBV19	TRBJ2-5	NA	CASSKWSLEGKTQYF	TGTGCCAGTAGTAAATGGAGCCTAGAGGGGAAGACCCAGTACTTC
NA	TRBV5-8	TRBJ2-2	once	CASSLNGPISQTGELSF	TGTGCCAGCAGCTTAAACGGCCCGATTAGCCAGACCGGGGAGCTGTCTTTT
NA	TRBV5-6	TRBJ1-5	NA	CASSPWTLNQPQHF	TGTGCCAGCAGCCCCTGGACCCTAAATCAGCCCCAGCATTTT
TRBD2	TRBV7-2	TRBJ2-1	NA	CASSLAGTSGGFNEQFF	TGTGCCAGCAGCTTAGCGGGGACTAGCGGAGGGTTCAATGAGCAGTTCTTC